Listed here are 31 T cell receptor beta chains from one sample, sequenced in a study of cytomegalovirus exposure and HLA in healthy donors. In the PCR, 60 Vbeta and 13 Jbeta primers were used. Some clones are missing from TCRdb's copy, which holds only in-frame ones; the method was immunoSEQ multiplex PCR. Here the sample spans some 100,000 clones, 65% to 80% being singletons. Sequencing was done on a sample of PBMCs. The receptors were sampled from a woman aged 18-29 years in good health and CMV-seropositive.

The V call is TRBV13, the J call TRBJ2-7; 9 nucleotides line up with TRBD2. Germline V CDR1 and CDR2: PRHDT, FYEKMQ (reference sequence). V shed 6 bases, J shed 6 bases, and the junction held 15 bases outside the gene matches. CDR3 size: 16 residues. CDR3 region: CASSYLMGGRAAEQYF. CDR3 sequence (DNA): TGTGCCAGCAGTTACCTCATGGGCGGGAGGGCCGCCGAGCAGTACTTC.

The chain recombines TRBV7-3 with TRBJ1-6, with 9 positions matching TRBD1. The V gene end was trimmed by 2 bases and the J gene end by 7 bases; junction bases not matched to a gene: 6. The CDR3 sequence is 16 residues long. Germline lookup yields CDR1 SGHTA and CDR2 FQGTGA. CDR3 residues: CASSLGGQGWNSPLHF. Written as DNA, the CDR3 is TGTGCCAGCAGCTTAGGGGGACAGGGTTGGAATTCACCCCTCCACTTT.

CDR3 nucleotides: TGTGCCAGCAGCTCCCGTATACAGGGAAACGAGCAGTACTTC. Protein: CASSSRIQGNEQYF. The J gene is TRBJ2-7, the V gene TRBV11-3, with a weak D call TRBD1 (6 bases). The germline V and J ends were trimmed by 4 bases and 5 bases, with 15 bases remaining between them. In germline, CDR1 is SGHNT, CDR2 YENEEA. The CDR3 length is 14 residues.

The CDR3 protein is CASSLGTGVPSYNEQFF. The CDR3 nucleotides are TGTGCCAGCAGCCTAGGGACAGGGGTACCCTCCTACAATGAGCAGTTCTTC. J is TRBJ2-1 and V is TRBV5-6, with TRBD1 matching over 10 bases. This CDR3 comprises 17 residues. The germline gives CDR1 SGHDT, CDR2 YYEEEE. Trimming removed 4 bases from V and 0 bases from J; junction bases left unmatched: 7.

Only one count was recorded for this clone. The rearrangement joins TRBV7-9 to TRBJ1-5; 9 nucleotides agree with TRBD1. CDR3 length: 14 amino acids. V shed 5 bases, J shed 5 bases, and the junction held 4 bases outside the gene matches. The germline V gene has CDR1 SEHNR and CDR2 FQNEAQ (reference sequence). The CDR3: CASSPWTGDQPQHF. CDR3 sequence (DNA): TGTGCCAGCAGCCCGTGGACAGGGGATCAGCCCCAGCATTTT.

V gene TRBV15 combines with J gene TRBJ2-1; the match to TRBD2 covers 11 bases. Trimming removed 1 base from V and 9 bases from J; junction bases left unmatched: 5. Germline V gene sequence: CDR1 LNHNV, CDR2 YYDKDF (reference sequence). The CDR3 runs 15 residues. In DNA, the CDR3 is TGTGCCACCAGCAGAGTGCGACTAGCGGGATCTGAGCAGTTCTTC. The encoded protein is CATSRVRLAGSEQFF.

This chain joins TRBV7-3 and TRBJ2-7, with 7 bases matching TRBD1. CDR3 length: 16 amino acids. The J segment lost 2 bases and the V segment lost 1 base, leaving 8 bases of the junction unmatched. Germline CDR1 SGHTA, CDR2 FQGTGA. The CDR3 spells CASSLKATGPTYEQYF. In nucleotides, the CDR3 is TGTGCCAGCAGCTTAAAGGCGACAGGGCCAACCTACGAGCAGTACTTC.

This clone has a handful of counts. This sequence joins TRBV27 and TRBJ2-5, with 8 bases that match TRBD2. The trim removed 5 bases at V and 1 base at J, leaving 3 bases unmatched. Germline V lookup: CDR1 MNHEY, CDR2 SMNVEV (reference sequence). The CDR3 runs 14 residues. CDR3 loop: CASSPTSGQETQYF. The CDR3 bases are TGTGCCAGCAGTCCAACTAGCGGCCAAGAGACCCAGTACTTC.

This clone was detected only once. CDR3 in DNA: TGCGCCAGCAGCCAAGAGGGGGCCATGAACACTGAAGCTTTCTTT. Translated: CASSQEGAMNTEAFF. J is TRBJ1-1 and V is TRBV4-1, with D tentatively TRBD1 (6 bases). The V gene lost 0 bases and the J gene lost 0 bases, with 8 bases spanning the gap. The CDR3 is 15 residues long. Germline lookup yields CDR1 MGHRA and CDR2 YSYEKL.

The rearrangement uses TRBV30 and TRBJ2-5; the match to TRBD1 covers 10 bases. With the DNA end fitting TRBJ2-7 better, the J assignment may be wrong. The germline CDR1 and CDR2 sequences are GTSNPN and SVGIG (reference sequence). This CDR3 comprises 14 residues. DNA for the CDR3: TGTGCCTGGAGATGGGACAGGGGCTCCTACGAGCAGTACTTC. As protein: CAWRWDRGSYEQYF.

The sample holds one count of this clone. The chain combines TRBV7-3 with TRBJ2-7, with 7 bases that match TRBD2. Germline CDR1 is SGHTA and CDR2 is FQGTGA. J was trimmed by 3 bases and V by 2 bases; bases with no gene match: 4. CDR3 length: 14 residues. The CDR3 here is CASSLAGEVYEQYF. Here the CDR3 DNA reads TGTGCCAGCAGCTTAGCGGGAGAAGTCTACGAGCAGTACTTC.

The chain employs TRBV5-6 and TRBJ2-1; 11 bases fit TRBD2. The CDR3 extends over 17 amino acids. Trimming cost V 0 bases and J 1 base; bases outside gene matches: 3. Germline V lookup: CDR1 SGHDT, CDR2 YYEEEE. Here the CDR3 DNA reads TGTGCCAGCAGCTTGGGAATAGCGGGAGGGTCCTACAATGAGCAGTTCTTC. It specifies CASSLGIAGGSYNEQFF.

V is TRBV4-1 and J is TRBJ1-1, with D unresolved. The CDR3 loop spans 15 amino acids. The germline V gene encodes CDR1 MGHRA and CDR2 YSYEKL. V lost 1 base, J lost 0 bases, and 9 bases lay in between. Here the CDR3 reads CASSQGAQMNTEAFF. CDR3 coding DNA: TGCGCCAGCAGCCAAGGAGCACAGATGAACACTGAAGCTTTCTTT.

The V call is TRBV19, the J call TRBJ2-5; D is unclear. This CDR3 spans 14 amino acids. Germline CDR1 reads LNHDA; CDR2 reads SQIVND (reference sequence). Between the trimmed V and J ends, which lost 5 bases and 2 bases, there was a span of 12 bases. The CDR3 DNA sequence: TGTGCCAGTAGTGCCCGACAAGTTCAAGAGACCCAGTACTTC. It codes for CASSARQVQETQYF.

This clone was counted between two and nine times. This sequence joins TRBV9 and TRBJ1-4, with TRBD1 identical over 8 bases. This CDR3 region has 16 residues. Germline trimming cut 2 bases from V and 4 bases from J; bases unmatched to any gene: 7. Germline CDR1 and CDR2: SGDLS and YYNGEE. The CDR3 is CASSVEGGQVNEKLFF. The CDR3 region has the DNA TGTGCCAGCAGCGTCGAAGGGGGACAGGTTAATGAAAAACTGTTTTTT.

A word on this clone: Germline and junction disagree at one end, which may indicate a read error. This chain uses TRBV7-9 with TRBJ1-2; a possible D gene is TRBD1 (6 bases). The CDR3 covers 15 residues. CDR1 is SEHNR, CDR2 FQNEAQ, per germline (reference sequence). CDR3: CSSSLGDMPRYGYTF. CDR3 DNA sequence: TGTTCCAGCAGCTTAGGGGACATGCCTAGGTATGGCTACACCTTC.

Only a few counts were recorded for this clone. The CDR3 loop is CASAVGGSNQPQHF. CDR3 sequence (DNA): TGTGCCTCCGCTGTCGGTGGTAGCAATCAGCCCCAGCATTTT. The rearrangement uses TRBV10-3 and TRBJ1-5; no definite D call. The CDR3 consists of 14 residues. Trimming took 11 bases from V and 0 from J, leaving 14 bases between them. Germline CDR1 ENHRY, CDR2 SYGVKD.

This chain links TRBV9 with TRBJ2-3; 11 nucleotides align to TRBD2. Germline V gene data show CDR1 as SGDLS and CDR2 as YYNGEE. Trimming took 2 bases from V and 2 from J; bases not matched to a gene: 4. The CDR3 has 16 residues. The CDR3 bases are TGTGCCAGCAGCGTGGGGACTAGCGGTTTCACAGATACGCAGTATTTT. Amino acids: CASSVGTSGFTDTQYF.

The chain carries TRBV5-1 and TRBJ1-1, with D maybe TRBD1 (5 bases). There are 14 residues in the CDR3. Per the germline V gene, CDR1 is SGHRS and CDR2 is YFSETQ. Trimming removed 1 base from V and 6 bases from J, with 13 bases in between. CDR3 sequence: CASSLSKDNAEAFF. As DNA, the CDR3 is TGCGCCAGCAGCTTGTCGAAGGACAACGCTGAAGCTTTCTTT.

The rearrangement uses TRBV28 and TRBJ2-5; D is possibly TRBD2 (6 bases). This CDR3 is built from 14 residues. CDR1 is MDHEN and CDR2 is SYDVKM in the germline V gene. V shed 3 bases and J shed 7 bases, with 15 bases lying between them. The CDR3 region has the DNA TGTGCCAGCAGTTTCGACACGATCGGGGGGACCCAGTACTTC. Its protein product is CASSFDTIGGTQYF.

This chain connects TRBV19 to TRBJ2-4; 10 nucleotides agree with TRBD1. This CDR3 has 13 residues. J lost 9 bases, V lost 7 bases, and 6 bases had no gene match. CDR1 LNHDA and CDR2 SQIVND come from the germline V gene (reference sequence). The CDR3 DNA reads TGTGCCAGTACCGCGACAGGGGGCGGCATTCAGTACTTC. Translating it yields CASTATGGGIQYF. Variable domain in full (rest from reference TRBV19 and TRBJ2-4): DGGITQSPKYLFRKEGQNVTLSCEQNLNHDAMYWYRQDPGQGLRLIYYSQIVNDFQKGDIAEGYSVSREKKESFPLTVTSAQKNPTAFYLCASTATGGGIQYFGAGTRLSVL.

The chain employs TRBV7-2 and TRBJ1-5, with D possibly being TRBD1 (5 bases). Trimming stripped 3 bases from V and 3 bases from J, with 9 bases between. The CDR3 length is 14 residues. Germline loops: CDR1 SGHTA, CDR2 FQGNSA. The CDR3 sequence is CASSFDSNNQPQHF. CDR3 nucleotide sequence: TGTGCCAGCAGCTTCGACAGTAACAATCAGCCCCAGCATTTT.

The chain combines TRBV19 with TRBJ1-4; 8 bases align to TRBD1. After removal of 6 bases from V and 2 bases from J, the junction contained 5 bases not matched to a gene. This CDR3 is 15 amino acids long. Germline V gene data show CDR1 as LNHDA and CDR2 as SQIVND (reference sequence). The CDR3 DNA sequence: TGTGCCAGTAGGGGCTACAGGGGGACTAATGAAAAACTGTTTTTT. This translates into CASRGYRGTNEKLFF.

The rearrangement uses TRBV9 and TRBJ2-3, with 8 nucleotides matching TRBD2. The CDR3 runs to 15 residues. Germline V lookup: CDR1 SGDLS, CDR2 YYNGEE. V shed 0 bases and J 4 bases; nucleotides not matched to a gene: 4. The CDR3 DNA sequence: TGTGCCAGCAGCGTAGGCGGGGGGAACCCAGATACGCAGTATTTT. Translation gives CASSVGGGNPDTQYF.

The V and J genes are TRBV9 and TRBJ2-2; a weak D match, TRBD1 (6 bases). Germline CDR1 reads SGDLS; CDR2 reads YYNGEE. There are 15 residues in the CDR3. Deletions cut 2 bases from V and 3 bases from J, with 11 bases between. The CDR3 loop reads CASSVRGWDTGELFF. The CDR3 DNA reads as TGTGCCAGCAGCGTCAGGGGTTGGGACACCGGGGAGCTGTTTTTT.

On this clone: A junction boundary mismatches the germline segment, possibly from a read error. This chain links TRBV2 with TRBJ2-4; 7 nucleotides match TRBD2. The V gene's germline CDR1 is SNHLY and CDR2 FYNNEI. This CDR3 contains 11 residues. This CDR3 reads CASSEGGGAGW. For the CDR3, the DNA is TGTGCCAGCAGCGAGGGTGGTGGAGCGGGGTGG.

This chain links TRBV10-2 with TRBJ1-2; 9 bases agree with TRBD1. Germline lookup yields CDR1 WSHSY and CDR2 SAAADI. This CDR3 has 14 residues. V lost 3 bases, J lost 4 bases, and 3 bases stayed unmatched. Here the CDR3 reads CASSDGDRVYGYTF. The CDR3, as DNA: TGCGCCAGCAGTGACGGGGACAGGGTCTATGGCTACACCTTC.

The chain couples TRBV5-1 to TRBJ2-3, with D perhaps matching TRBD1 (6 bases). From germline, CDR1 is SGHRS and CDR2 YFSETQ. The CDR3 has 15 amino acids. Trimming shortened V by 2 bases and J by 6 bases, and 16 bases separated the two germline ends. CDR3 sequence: CASSFGAGDGDTQYF. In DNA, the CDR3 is TGCGCCAGCAGCTTCGGGGCAGGGGATGGGGATACGCAGTATTTT.

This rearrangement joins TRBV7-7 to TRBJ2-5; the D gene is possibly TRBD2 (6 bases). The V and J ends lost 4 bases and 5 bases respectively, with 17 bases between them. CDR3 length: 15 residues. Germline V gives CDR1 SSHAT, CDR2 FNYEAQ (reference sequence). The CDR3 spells CASSSGLTPVETQYF. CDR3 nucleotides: TGTGCCAGCAGCTCGGGACTGACGCCGGTGGAGACCCAGTACTTC. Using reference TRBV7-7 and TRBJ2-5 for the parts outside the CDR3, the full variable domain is GAGVSQSPRYKVTKRGQDVTLRCDPISSHATLYWYQQALGQGPEFLTYFNYEAQPDKSGLPSDRFSAERPEGSISTLTIQRTEQRDSAMYRCASSSGLTPVETQYFGPGTRLLVL.

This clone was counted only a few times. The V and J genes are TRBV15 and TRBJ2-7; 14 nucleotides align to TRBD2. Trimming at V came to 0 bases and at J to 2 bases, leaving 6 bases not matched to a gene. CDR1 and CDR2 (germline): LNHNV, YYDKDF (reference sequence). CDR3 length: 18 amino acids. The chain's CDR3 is CATSRDGRLAGGPYEQYF. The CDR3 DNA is TGTGCCACCAGCAGAGATGGTCGACTAGCGGGGGGGCCCTACGAGCAGTACTTC. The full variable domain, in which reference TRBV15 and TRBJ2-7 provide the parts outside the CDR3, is DAMVIQNPRYQVTQFGKPVTLSCSQTLNHNVMYWYQQKSSQAPKLLFHYYDKDFNNEADTPDNFQSRRPNTSFCFLDIRSPGLGDTAMYLCATSRDGRLAGGPYEQYFGPGTRLTVT.

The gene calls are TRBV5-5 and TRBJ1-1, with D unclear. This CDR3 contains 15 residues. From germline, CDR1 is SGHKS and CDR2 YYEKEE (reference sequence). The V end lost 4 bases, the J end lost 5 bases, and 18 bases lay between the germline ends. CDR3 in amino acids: CASSGLSRAGTEAFF. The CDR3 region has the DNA TGTGCCAGCAGCGGACTGTCCCGGGCGGGGACTGAAGCTTTCTTT.